These T cell receptor beta chains were read from a single sample in a study of cytotoxic CD8 clonotypes in ibrutinib-treated CLL. TCRdb keeps only in-frame clones here, not all; method: immunoSEQ multiplex PCR. The table has fewer than 400,000 clones, 60% to 80% seen once. The source material was PBMCs, sampled after 36 months of ibrutinib treatment. The receptors come from a human donor with chronic lymphocytic leukemia. The CDR3 runs from the conserved cysteine through the conserved F or W. D genes are given only for firm matches. Some rows mark clone size as missing; the rest say once, few, many or name a class of expanded clone.

>TRBD1|once|TRBJ1-1|TRBV5-1
TGCGCCAGCAGCTATACGACAGGGGGCTATACTGAAGCTTTCTTT
CASSYTTGGYTEAFF
>TRBD1|NA|TRBJ1-2|TRBV19
TGTGCCAGTAGTATAGTAAACAGGGGCCCCTCGCTGGGCTATGGCTACACCTTC
CASSIVNRGPSLGYGYTF
>NA|NA|TRBJ1-2|TRBV25-1
TGTGCCAGCAGTCACTCGGGGAACTATGGCTACACCTTC
CASSHSGNYGYTF
>TRBD2|few|TRBJ2-1|TRBV14
TGTGCCAGCAGCCAAGACATTGGCGGGAGAAACGATGAGCAGTTCTTC
CASSQDIGGRNDEQFF
>TRBD1|few|TRBJ2-2|TRBV28
TGTGCCAGTACAGGGGGCGGGGAGCTGTTTTTT
CASTGGGELFF
>TRBD2|NA|TRBJ2-7|TRBV7-9
TGTGCCAGCAGCTTCCTAGCGGGAGTTGCCTACGAGCAGTACTTC
CASSFLAGVAYEQYF
>TRBD2|NA|TRBJ2-3|TRBV5-5
TGTGCCAGCAGCTTGTTAACTAGCGGGGAGGATTTT
CASSLLTSGEDF
>TRBD2|NA|TRBJ2-1|TRBV6-4
TGTGCCAGCCGGGGGGGCTGGTACAATGAGCAGTTCTTC
CASRGGWYNEQFF
>TRBD1|NA|TRBJ2-7|TRBV18
TGTGCCAGCTCACCGACCCCGGGACAGGGGTCCTACGAGCAGTACTTC
CASSPTPGQGSYEQYF
>NA|NA|TRBJ1-1|TRBV27
TGTGCCAGCAGTTATGGAAGAACCGGAGAAGCTTTCTTT
CASSYGRTGEAFF
>NA|NA|TRBJ1-4|TRBV28
TGTGCCAGCAGTTTATATGAAAAACTGTTTTTT
CASSLYEKLFF
>NA|NA|TRBJ1-4|TRBV18
TGTGCCAGCTCACCGGGGGGTAGAGAAAAACTGTTTTTT
CASSPGGREKLFF
>TRBD1|NA|TRBJ2-5|TRBV27
TGTGCCAGCAGTTTATCTTTCCGGGACAGAAAGACCCAGTACTTC
CASSLSFRDRKTQYF
>NA|NA|TRBJ1-4|TRBV7-2
TGTGCCAGCAGCTCCCAGGGACGGCTAAATGAAAAACTGTTTTTT
CASSSQGRLNEKLFF
>TRBD2|NA|TRBJ2-2|TRBV6-5
TGTGCCAGCAGTTCCACCACTAGCGGGGGGACGGAGCTGTTTTTT
CASSSTTSGGTELFF
>NA|NA|TRBJ2-1|TRBV29-1
TGCAGCGCCGATCGGCGGGGATTGGGAAACGAGCAGTTCTTC
CSADRRGLGNEQFF
>NA|NA|TRBJ2-7|TRBV7-6
TGTGCCAGCAGCCCAAGGGCGGGACACTACGAGCAGTACTTC
CASSPRAGHYEQYF
>NA|few|TRBJ2-1|TRBV19
TGTGCCACAAGCGGCGGACAGCGCCTGGGGGAGCAGTTCTTC
CATSGGQRLGEQFF
>TRBD1|few|TRBJ2-2|TRBV5-1
TGCGCCAGCAGCTTGCTGACAGGGGTGTCCGGGGAGCTGTTTTTT
CASSLLTGVSGELFF
>TRBD2|NA|TRBJ2-5|TRBV5-4
TGTGCCAGCAGCTTGGTAGGACTAGGGGCGGAGACCCAGTACTTC
CASSLVGLGAETQYF
>NA|few|TRBJ1-1|TRBV7-3
TGTGCCAGCAGCTCCTCAGCGAACACTGAAGCTTTCTTT
CASSSSANTEAFF